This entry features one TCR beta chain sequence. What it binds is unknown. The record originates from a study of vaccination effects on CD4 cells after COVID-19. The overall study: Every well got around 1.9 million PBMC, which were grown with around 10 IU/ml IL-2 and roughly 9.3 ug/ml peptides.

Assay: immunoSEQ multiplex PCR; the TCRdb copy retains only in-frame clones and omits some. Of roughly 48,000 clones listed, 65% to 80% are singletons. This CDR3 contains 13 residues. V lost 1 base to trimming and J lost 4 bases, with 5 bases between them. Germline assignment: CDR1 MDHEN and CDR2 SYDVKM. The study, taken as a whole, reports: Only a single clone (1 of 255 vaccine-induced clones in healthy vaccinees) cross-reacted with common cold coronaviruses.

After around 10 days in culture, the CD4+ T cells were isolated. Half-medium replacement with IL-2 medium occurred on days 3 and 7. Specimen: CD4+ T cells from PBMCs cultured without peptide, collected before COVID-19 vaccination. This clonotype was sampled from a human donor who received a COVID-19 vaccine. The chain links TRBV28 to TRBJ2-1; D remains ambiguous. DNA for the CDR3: TGTGCCAGCAGTTTATTCCGTTACAATGAGCAGTTCTTC. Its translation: CASSLFRYNEQFF.